One and the same sample provided the 22 T cell receptor beta chains below, sequenced in a study of identical twins. TCRdb redid the calling of the 5' RACE reads with MiXCR, one entry per CDR3 protein. The table lists hundreds of thousands of distinct CDR3 sequences, approximately 18% of them singletons. In addition, the sample was reused for a study of T cells expressing NK-cell markers.

Sequencing was done on a sample of PBMCs. These receptor sequences come from a woman younger than 30 in good health.

The rearrangement joins TRBV9 to TRBJ2-3, with 8 bases identical to TRBD2. This CDR3 comprises 16 residues. Germline V lookup: CDR1 SGDLS, CDR2 YYNGEE. With 0 bases clipped from V and 1 base from J, the junction kept 4 bases outside the gene matches. The CDR3 DNA reads TGTGCCAGCAGCGTAGTAGGTAGCGGGGGCACAGATACGCAGTATTTT. Encoded protein: CASSVVGSGGTDTQYF.

CDR3 residues: CASSESPGVGVYEQYF. The CDR3 coding sequence is TGTGCCAGCAGTGAGTCCCCAGGCGTAGGTGTCTACGAGCAGTACTTC. This chain connects TRBV25-1 to TRBJ2-7; D uncertain. The CDR3 runs to 16 residues. The germline V gene has CDR1 MGHDK and CDR2 SYGVNS. Trimming removed 3 bases at V and 3 bases at J, with 18 bases between.

This clonotype occurred a few times. V usage is TRBV12-3 or TRBV12-4 and J usage is TRBJ1-1; D perhaps matches TRBD1 (6 bases). Deletions cut 6 bases from V and 0 bases from J, with 14 bases between. CDR3 length: 15 amino acids. The CDR3: CASRFRDTMNTEAFF. Written as DNA, the CDR3 is TGTGCCAGCAGATTTAGGGACACAATGAACACTGAAGCTTTCTTT.

This clonotype was picked up a small number of times. The V and J genes are TRBV14 and TRBJ2-7, with 8 bases fitting TRBD2. The germline V gene encodes CDR1 SGHDN and CDR2 FVKESK. There are 13 residues in the CDR3. With 4 bases clipped from V and 7 bases from J, the junction kept 6 bases outside the gene matches. In nucleotides, the CDR3 is TGTGCCAGCAGCCTGGGGACTAGGCGAGAGCAGTACTTC. This sequence encodes CASSLGTRREQYF.

This clonotype was seen only a few times. The CDR3 region has the DNA TGTGCCAGCAGACCCCGACAGGGACAAATCGCCTACAATGAGCAGTTCTTC. This sequence encodes CASRPRQGQIAYNEQFF. V gene TRBV7-2 combines with J gene TRBJ2-1; 7 nucleotides align to TRBD1. J gave up 2 bases and V 6 bases, and 13 bases lay outside the gene matches. The CDR3 contains 17 residues. Germline V gives CDR1 SGHTA, CDR2 FQGNSA.

At least ten counts were recorded for this clonotype. The J gene is TRBJ2-1, the V gene TRBV9; 7 bases align to TRBD2. Germline loops: CDR1 SGDLS, CDR2 YYNGEE. The CDR3 spans 15 residues. The V gene end was trimmed by 0 bases and the J gene end by 3 bases; junction bases not matched to a gene: 3. The CDR3 here is CASSVGGGGYNEQFF. CDR3 nucleotides: TGTGCCAGCAGCGTAGGGGGGGGAGGCTACAATGAGCAGTTCTTC.

This clonotype was seen more than once but under ten times. The J gene is TRBJ1-1, the V gene TRBV9, with 9 bases lining up with TRBD1. J was trimmed by 1 base and V by 0 bases; bases with no gene match: 1. The length of the CDR3 is 15 residues. Germline V gene lookup returns CDR1 SGDLS and CDR2 YYNGEE. The CDR3 loop reads CASSVAGQGNTEAFF. The CDR3, as DNA: TGTGCCAGCAGCGTAGCGGGACAGGGGAACACTGAAGCTTTCTTT.

The chain links TRBV20-1 to TRBJ1-5; D might be TRBD1 (6 bases). The V and J ends lost 5 bases and 5 bases respectively, with 10 bases between them. Per the germline V gene, CDR1 is DFQATT and CDR2 is SNEGSKA (reference sequence). CDR3 length: 12 amino acids. The CDR3 here is CSARGQDQPQHF. In DNA form, the CDR3 reads TGCAGTGCTCGGGGGCAGGATCAGCCCCAGCATTTT.

This chain links TRBV20-1 with TRBJ1-5; D call uncertain. The CDR3 spans 13 residues. Germline loops: CDR1 DFQATT, CDR2 SNEGSKA (reference sequence). The V gene lost 4 bases and the J gene lost 2 bases, with 9 bases spanning the gap. The CDR3 DNA follows: TGCAGTGCTACCCCGCCGGGCAATCAGCCCCAGCATTTT. This gives the protein CSATPPGNQPQHF.

At least ten counts were recorded for this clonotype. This chain links TRBV30 with TRBJ1-1; D uncertain. CDR3 length equals 14 residues. Per germline, CDR1 GTSNPN and CDR2 SVGIG (reference sequence). V dropped 0 bases and J dropped 7 bases, with 15 bases sitting between them. CDR3 coding DNA: TGTGCCTGGAGTGTACTGGGTCCCCACGGTGAAGCTTTCTTT. Translated: CAWSVLGPHGEAFF.

The chain carries TRBV10-1 and TRBJ2-1; 8 nucleotides match TRBD2. The germline CDR1 and CDR2 sequences are WNHNN and SYGVQD (reference sequence). The CDR3 has 12 amino acids. Trimming removed 3 bases from V and 15 bases from J; junction bases left unmatched: 7. In DNA, the CDR3 is TGCGCCAGCAGTGACCCTTCTAGCGGGCCGTTCTTC. As protein: CASSDPSSGPFF.

The V call is TRBV11-2, the J call TRBJ2-3; 7 bases align to TRBD2. This CDR3 has 19 residues. Germline CDR1 SGHAT, CDR2 FQNNGV. The ends lost 0 bases at V and 5 bases at J; junction bases unmatched: 17. CDR3 DNA sequence: TGTGCCAGCAGCTTAGATTTCGCTATAGCGGGCCCTGGGGGAGATACGCAGTATTTT. Translated, it gives CASSLDFAIAGPGGDTQYF.

This chain joins TRBV2 and TRBJ2-3; D remains unclear. V lost 2 bases and J lost 10, with 7 bases in between. CDR1 and CDR2 (germline): SNHLY, FYNNEI. This CDR3 region has 11 residues. The CDR3 sequence is CASSEMGPQYF. CDR3 bases: TGTGCCAGCAGTGAAATGGGTCCGCAGTATTTT.

The V gene is TRBV5-1, the J gene TRBJ2-3, with 12 bases matching TRBD2. The CDR3 extends over 20 amino acids. The J segment lost 0 bases and the V segment lost 2 bases, leaving 13 bases of the junction unmatched. CDR1 is SGHRS, CDR2 YFSETQ, per germline. The DNA for the CDR3 is TGCGCCAGCAGCTTTTTACCTGCTAGCGGGGGGGCCCCTAGCACAGATACGCAGTATTTT. This encodes CASSFLPASGGAPSTDTQYF. The full variable domain, in which reference TRBV5-1 and TRBJ2-3 provide the parts outside the CDR3, is KAGVTQTPRYLIKTRGQQVTLSCSPISGHRSVSWYQQTPGQGLQFLFEYFSETQRNKGNFPGRFSGRQFSNSRSEMNVSTLELGDSALYLCASSFLPASGGAPSTDTQYFGPGTRLTVL.

This chain uses TRBV3-1 with TRBJ1-2; D is ambiguous. CDR1 LGHDT and CDR2 YNNKEL come from the germline V gene (reference sequence). The CDR3 totals 12 residues. Trimming stripped 0 bases from V and 5 bases from J, with 4 bases between. CDR3 sequence reads: CASSQEQYGYTF. CDR3 nucleotides: TGTGCCAGCAGCCAAGAACAGTATGGCTACACCTTC.

The table lists this clonotype with many counts. The chain is built from TRBV10-3 and TRBJ2-3; D might be TRBD2 (6 bases). The CDR3 sequence is 14 residues long. CDR1 and CDR2 (germline): ENHRY, SYGVKD. Between the trimmed V and J ends, which lost 4 bases and 3 bases, there was a span of 11 bases. CDR3 sequence: CAISAAGRTDTQYF. For the CDR3, the DNA is TGTGCCATCAGTGCCGCGGGGAGGACAGATACGCAGTATTTT.

The CDR3 loop reads CASSPWTDNTEAFF. The CDR3 region has the DNA TGTGCCAGCAGTCCTTGGACGGACAACACTGAAGCTTTCTTT. This sequence joins TRBV12-3 or TRBV12-4 and TRBJ1-1; D is unresolved. CDR3 length equals 14 residues. Trimming removed 5 bases at V and 2 bases at J, with 12 bases between.

This clonotype was counted between two and nine times. The rearrangement uses TRBV25-1 and TRBJ2-1; the D call may be TRBD1 or TRBD2 (5 bases each). V was pared by 6 bases and J by 2 bases, with 14 bases between. The CDR3 is 15 amino acids. Per the germline V gene, CDR1 is MGHDK and CDR2 is SYGVNS. The CDR3 DNA reads as TGTGCCAGCAGCAAAGGGACGAGTACCTACAATGAGCAGTTCTTC. It specifies CASSKGTSTYNEQFF.

Points on this clonotype: Sequence at one end of the junction differs from germline and may be a read error. The chain recombines TRBV6-1 with TRBJ2-7, with 10 bases that match TRBD2. Germline-derived CDR1 and CDR2 are MNHNS and SASEGT. This CDR3 is 13 amino acids long. The CDR3 DNA is TGTGCCAGCCGGACTAGCGGACTCTACGAGCGGTACTTC. It encodes CASRTSGLYERYF.

The rearrangement links TRBV27 to TRBJ1-1; 8 nucleotides align to TRBD1. V lost 7 bases, J lost 6 bases, and 13 bases stayed unmatched. The CDR3 runs 15 residues. CDR1 and CDR2 from the germline V gene are MNHEY and SMNVEV (reference sequence). This chain's CDR3 is CASNGQGPLGAEAFF. The CDR3 DNA reads as TGTGCCAGCAACGGACAGGGACCTTTGGGGGCTGAAGCTTTCTTT.

This sequence joins TRBV20-1 and TRBJ2-7; D is perhaps TRBD2 (6 bases). Trimming left V 6 bases short and J 3 bases short, with 18 bases between. CDR3 length equals 14 residues. The germline gives CDR1 DFQATT, CDR2 SNEGSKA (reference sequence). In DNA, the CDR3 is TGCAGTGCAACCTACGGAGGGAGCCTCTACGAGCAGTACTTC. This sequence encodes CSATYGGSLYEQYF.

This clonotype has more than one count but fewer than ten. The CDR3, as DNA: TGTGCCAGCAGTTCCCCGCTAAGTCCCAATGAGCAGTTCTTC. It encodes CASSSPLSPNEQFF. J is TRBJ2-1 and V is TRBV12-3 or TRBV12-4, with no clear D. Trimming stripped 4 bases from V and 6 bases from J, with 13 bases between. This CDR3 contains 14 residues.